The 13 T cell receptor beta chains reported below all come from one sample, sequenced in a study of T cell responses to AZD1222 COVID-19 vaccine. Using immunoSEQ multiplex PCR, the repertoire was profiled, and TCRdb retains in-frame clones only, with some absent. The sample lists over 85,000 clones, roughly 90% seen once, with 7.8% in the top ten. Sample: peripheral blood, taken on day 0 of AZD1222 vaccination. Receptor source: an adult in good health.

This sequence joins TRBV7-8 and TRBJ2-5; no firm D call. CDR3 length: 14 residues. V lost 6 bases and J 0 bases, leaving 11 bases between the germline ends. CDR1 is SGHVS and CDR2 is FQNEAQ in the germline V gene. In nucleotides, the CDR3 is TGTGCCAGCAGTTTCGGATCCAACCAAGAGACCCAGTACTTC. This gives the protein CASSFGSNQETQYF.

J is TRBJ1-5 and V is TRBV6-5, with D perhaps TRBD1 (5 bases). This CDR3 comprises 15 residues. V was cut by 5 bases and J by 0 bases, with 11 bases left in between. Germline V gene sequence: CDR1 MNHEY, CDR2 SVGAGI. CDR3 in DNA: TGTGCCAGCAGTACGCAGGGTACTAGCAATCAGCCCCAGCATTTT. Its translation: CASSTQGTSNQPQHF.

The rearrangement joins TRBV6-5 to TRBJ2-5; 12 nucleotides align to TRBD2. V gave up 6 bases and J gave up 1 base; unmatched junction bases: 3. Germline values: CDR1 MNHEY, CDR2 SVGAGI. This CDR3 has 15 amino acids. CDR3 region: CASSLLAGGQETQYF. CDR3 sequence (DNA): TGTGCCAGCAGCCTACTAGCGGGGGGCCAAGAGACCCAGTACTTC.

CDR3 DNA: TGTGCCAGCAGCTTGGGGGGACAGGGCTACTTCTACGAGCAGTACTTC. Protein product: CASSLGGQGYFYEQYF. The chain couples TRBV5-6 to TRBJ2-7; 9 positions match TRBD1. Germline CDR1 and CDR2: SGHDT and YYEEEE. This CDR3 spans 16 amino acids. V lost 0 bases and J lost 3; bases outside the gene matches: 7.

The chain is built from TRBV2 and TRBJ1-2, with unresolved D. Germline CDR1 SNHLY, CDR2 FYNNEI. The CDR3 totals 14 residues. Trimming removed 3 bases at V and 0 bases at J, with 8 bases between. The CDR3 region is CASSDWGTNYGYTF. CDR3 in DNA: TGTGCCAGCAGTGACTGGGGAACTAACTATGGCTACACCTTC.

Worth noting for this clone: Other DNA sequences in the same sample also yield this CDR3. The chain joins TRBV5-1 to TRBJ1-1; perhaps TRBD1 as D (5 bases). This CDR3 is 14 amino acids long. Germline CDR1 is SGHRS and CDR2 is YFSETQ. Trimming pared 0 bases from V and 1 base from J, leaving 7 bases between. In DNA form, the CDR3 reads TGCGCCAGCAGCTTGGTCCAGGGGAACACTGAAGCTTTCTTT. This translates into CASSLVQGNTEAFF.

This chain joins TRBV3-1 (or the pseudogene TRBV3-2) and TRBJ1-1, with TRBD1 as a possible D gene (6 bases). The CDR3 totals 12 residues. The germline V and J ends were trimmed by 1 base and 10 bases, with 10 bases remaining between them. Germline lookup yields CDR1 LGHDT and CDR2 YNNKEL (reference sequence). The CDR3 loop is CASSQANRVAFF. DNA of the CDR3: TGTGCCAGCAGCCAAGCCAACAGGGTAGCTTTCTTT.

The J gene is TRBJ1-2, the V gene TRBV2; D is unresolved. V was shortened by 6 bases and J by 8 bases, with 13 bases between the two germline ends. The CDR3 runs 12 residues. Germline lookup yields CDR1 SNHLY and CDR2 FYNNEI. Written as DNA, the CDR3 is TGTGCCAGCAGGCCCCCACAGTACGGCTACACCTTC. This codes for CASRPPQYGYTF.

The chain has TRBV5-4 and TRBJ2-1, with a tentative D call TRBD2 (6 bases). This CDR3 region has 12 residues. V gave up 4 bases and J gave up 16 bases, with 18 bases separating them. The V gene's germline CDR1 is SGHNT and CDR2 YYREEE (reference sequence). CDR3 nucleotide sequence: TGTGCCAGCAGCCAGGCCACGACTAGAGAATTCTTC. Its translation: CASSQATTREFF.

The chain links TRBV28 to TRBJ1-1; D possibly corresponds to TRBD1 (6 bases). The CDR3 covers 12 residues. Germline V CDR1 and CDR2: MDHEN, SYDVKM. The ends were cut back, 8 bases at V and 8 bases at J, with 15 bases in the middle. In DNA form, the CDR3 reads TGTGCCAGCTCACCTAGGGGGACCGAAGCTTTCTTT. It specifies CASSPRGTEAFF.

The CDR3 here is CASSLVLTDTQYF. The CDR3 DNA reads as TGTGCCAGCAGTTTAGTTCTGACAGATACGCAGTATTTT. The chain joins TRBV27 to TRBJ2-3, with unresolved D. V was clipped by 2 bases and J by 3 bases, with 6 bases between them. The CDR3 has 13 amino acids. Germline loops: CDR1 MNHEY, CDR2 SMNVEV (reference sequence).

In this sample, this clone turned up once. V is TRBV29-1 and J is TRBJ1-2; the D is unclear. Germline assignment: CDR1 SQVTM and CDR2 ANQGSEA. This CDR3 comprises 12 residues. Deletions cut 6 bases from V and 0 bases from J, with 8 bases between. The CDR3 here is CSVRQANYGYTF. The CDR3 bases are TGCAGCGTCAGACAAGCTAACTATGGCTACACCTTC. Variable domain in full (rest from reference TRBV29-1 and TRBJ1-2): SAVISQKPSRDICQRGTSLTIQCQVDSQVTMMFWYRQQPGQSLTLIATANQGSEATYESGFVIDKFPISRPNLTFSTLTVSNMSPEDSSIYLCSVRQANYGYTFGSGTRLTVV.

This clone was seen once. The genes are TRBV10-1 and TRBJ1-5, with D unclear. Germline CDR1 is WNHNN and CDR2 is SYGVQD (reference sequence). Trimming left V 2 bases short and J 10 bases short, with 12 bases between. This CDR3 has 13 amino acids. CDR3 residues: CASSETGLSPQHF. The CDR3 bases are TGCGCCAGCAGTGAGACCGGACTGAGTCCCCAGCATTTT.